One and the same sample provided the 28 T cell receptor beta chains below, sequenced in a study of blood T cell repertoires in COVID-19 (dated by TCRdb to the early 2020s). Library preparation employed the immunoSEQ multiplex PCR assay. TCRdb holds this immuneACCESS table with in-frame rearrangements only. Some clones are missing; in checked studies, unresolved V genes explain under half, and the rest has no known cause. In all, the sample holds approximately 350,000 clones, and about 89% of those were seen once. The top ten constitute approximately 3% of the sample. The sequenced material came from peripheral blood. Receptor source: a woman in her 30s with COVID-19, enrolled during active disease.

This chain uses TRBV6-6 with TRBJ1-1, with a tentative D call TRBD1 (5 bases). The V end lost 8 bases, the J end lost 1 base, and 17 bases lay between the germline ends. The length of the CDR3 is 15 residues. Germline V CDR1 and CDR2: MNHNY, SVGAGI (reference sequence). In DNA, the CDR3 is TGTGCCAGCCGGTGGGGGGTCGTGAGGAACACTGAAGCTTTCTTT. Translating gives CASRWGVVRNTEAFF.

The chain uses TRBV6-2 or TRBV6-3 and TRBJ2-7, with TRBD2 as a possible D gene (6 bases). CDR3 length: 16 residues. Germline CDR1 MNHEY, CDR2 SVGEGT. The ends were cut back, 0 bases at V and 0 bases at J, with 12 bases in the middle. The CDR3 is CASSYSARGSSYEQYV. The CDR3 coding sequence is TGTGCCAGCAGTTACTCCGCCCGGGGGAGCTCCTACGAGCAGTACGTC.

This sequence joins TRBV5-6 and TRBJ2-5, with TRBD1 matching 9 bases. CDR3 length: 16 amino acids. With V trimmed by 4 bases and J by 3 bases, 10 bases remained unmatched. Germline CDR1 SGHDT, CDR2 YYEEEE. Here the CDR3 reads CASSRQGELGKETQYF. CDR3 nucleotide sequence: TGTGCCAGCAGCAGACAGGGGGAGCTCGGGAAAGAGACCCAGTACTTC.

This chain uses TRBV9 with TRBJ2-1, with a weak D call TRBD2 (5 bases). The CDR3 sequence is 14 residues long. Deletions cut 0 bases from V and 9 bases from J, with 13 bases between. Germline V gene sequence: CDR1 SGDLS, CDR2 YYNGEE. CDR3 nucleotide sequence: TGTGCCAGCAGCGTAGCTTGGAGGATGAGTGAGCAGTTCTTC. This codes for CASSVAWRMSEQFF.

V and J are TRBV7-6 and TRBJ2-1, with a tentative D call TRBD2 (5 bases). This CDR3 region has 17 residues. Trimming pared 5 bases from V and 0 bases from J, leaving 17 bases between. Germline V gives CDR1 SGHVS, CDR2 FNYEAQ. The CDR3 sequence: CASSPAGSATSYNEQFF. The DNA of the CDR3 is TGTGCCAGCAGCCCCGCGGGCAGCGCCACCTCCTACAATGAGCAGTTCTTC.

The chain combines TRBV27 with TRBJ2-7, with D tentatively TRBD1 (5 bases). The CDR3 extends over 14 amino acids. Per germline, CDR1 MNHEY and CDR2 SMNVEV (reference sequence). V was pared by 2 bases and J by 6 bases, with 14 bases between. CDR3 in DNA: TGTGCCAGCAGTTTAGAGGCAGGGTTTAGCGAGCAGTACTTC. Amino acid sequence: CASSLEAGFSEQYF.

This chain connects TRBV29-1 to TRBJ1-4; 7 nucleotides line up with TRBD1. The germline CDR1 and CDR2 sequences are SQVTM and ANQGSEA. Germline trimming cut 4 bases from V and 6 bases from J; bases unmatched to any gene: 11. The CDR3 contains 15 residues. The CDR3 DNA reads as TGCAGCGTTGTGGGATACAGGGGAAGTGATGAAAAACTGTTTTTT. It encodes CSVVGYRGSDEKLFF.

The V and J genes are TRBV11-2 and TRBJ1-2, with 8 positions matching TRBD1. Germline assignment: CDR1 SGHAT and CDR2 FQNNGV. V shed 1 base and J 7 bases; nucleotides not matched to a gene: 17. CDR3 length equals 18 residues. CDR3 amino acids: CASSLAPPGQELMRGYTF. The CDR3 nucleotides read TGTGCCAGCAGCTTAGCCCCCCCGGGACAGGAGCTTATGCGTGGCTACACCTTC.

This clone was counted once. This chain joins TRBV11-2 and TRBJ2-7; possibly TRBD1 for D (5 bases). Germline V CDR1 and CDR2: SGHAT, FQNNGV. Between the trimmed V and J ends, which lost 1 base and 2 bases, there was a span of 12 bases. The length of the CDR3 is 15 residues. This CDR3 is CASSLAGHRTYEQYF. The CDR3 nucleotides read TGTGCCAGCAGCTTAGCTGGGCACAGGACCTACGAGCAGTACTTC.

As for this clone: An end of the junction differs from the germline gene, which may be a read error. The gene calls are TRBV7-7 and TRBJ2-1, with a tentative D call TRBD2 (5 bases). This CDR3 comprises 13 residues. CDR1 and CDR2 (germline): SSHAT, FNYEAQ (reference sequence). CDR3 protein: CASSRGQSDEQFF. For the CDR3, the DNA is TGTGCTAGCAGCCGCGGGCAATCGGACGAGCAGTTCTTC.

The chain is built from TRBV3-1 (or the pseudogene TRBV3-2) and TRBJ1-6, with unresolved D. The CDR3 sequence is 15 residues long. CDR1 and CDR2 (germline): LGHDT, YNNKEL (reference sequence). The V gene lost 5 bases and the J gene lost 7 bases, with 15 bases spanning the gap. The CDR3 spells CASSETVNRNSPLHF. Written as DNA, the CDR3 is TGTGCCAGCAGCGAAACAGTTAATCGGAATTCACCCCTCCACTTT.

This chain uses TRBV4-3 with TRBJ2-2, with a possible D match to TRBD2 (6 bases). Germline V gives CDR1 LGHNA, CDR2 YSLEER. This CDR3 comprises 16 residues. V lost 2 bases and J lost 2, with 12 bases in between. This CDR3 reads CASSQLGLLNTGELFF. DNA of the CDR3: TGCGCCAGCAGCCAACTGGGACTTCTTAACACCGGGGAGCTGTTTTTT.

The chain couples TRBV3-1 (or the pseudogene TRBV3-2) to TRBJ2-5; TRBD2 matches 10 bases. The CDR3 contains 15 residues. J gave up 1 base and V 4 bases, and 3 bases lay outside the gene matches. Germline lookup yields CDR1 LGHDT and CDR2 YNNKEL (reference sequence). The CDR3 DNA is TGTGCCAGCAGCCCACGGACTAGCGGCCAAGAGACCCAGTACTTC. Translation gives CASSPRTSGQETQYF.

The V call is TRBV19, the J call TRBJ1-6; TRBD1 agrees at 8 bases. The CDR3 length is 14 residues. The junction had 12 bases not matched to a gene; V was cut back by 7 bases and J by 13 bases. CDR1 LNHDA and CDR2 SQIVND come from the germline V gene (reference sequence). The CDR3 spells CASTIGTGPLPLHF. The CDR3 nucleotides read TGTGCCAGTACGATCGGGACAGGACCGCTCCCCCTCCACTTT.

This chain connects TRBV2 to TRBJ2-2; D possibly corresponds to TRBD2 (6 bases). This CDR3 comprises 14 residues. V was clipped by 6 bases and J by 5 bases, with 13 bases between them. Germline V gene data show CDR1 as SNHLY and CDR2 as FYNNEI. In nucleotides, the CDR3 is TGTGCCAGCAGGGGCCCCGCGGGGACCGGGGAGCTGTTTTTT. Its protein product is CASRGPAGTGELFF.

This chain joins TRBV5-4 and TRBJ2-3; TRBD1 is a possible D gene (6 bases). The V and J ends lost 3 bases and 2 bases respectively, with 13 bases between them. This CDR3 spans 15 amino acids. Per germline, CDR1 SGHNT and CDR2 YYREEE (reference sequence). The CDR3 DNA is TGTGCCAGCAGCTCGCCGGGACAACACACAGATACGCAGTATTTT. Its protein product is CASSSPGQHTDTQYF.

The chain uses TRBV24-1 and TRBJ2-2, with 11 bases that match TRBD2. This CDR3 has 15 amino acids. The V segment lost 5 bases and the J segment 6 bases; nucleotides outside the gene matches: 4. CDR1 and CDR2 (germline): KGHDR, SFDVKD. The CDR3 loop is CATSGIAGGSGELFF. For the CDR3, the DNA is TGTGCCACCAGTGGAATAGCGGGAGGGTCCGGGGAGCTGTTTTTT.

The V and J genes are TRBV28 and TRBJ2-2; D gene ambiguous. Trimming left V 3 bases short and J 1 base short, with 9 bases between. The CDR3 consists of 15 residues. The germline CDR1 and CDR2 sequences are MDHEN and SYDVKM. As DNA, the CDR3 is TGTGCCAGCAGTTTTATCGCCAGGAACACCGGGGAGCTGTTTTTT. It is translated as CASSFIARNTGELFF.

V gene TRBV7-9 combines with J gene TRBJ2-1, with D perhaps matching TRBD2 (6 bases). Trimming pared 8 bases from V and 0 bases from J, leaving 14 bases between. This CDR3 spans 15 amino acids. CDR1 SEHNR and CDR2 FQNEAQ come from the germline V gene (reference sequence). This CDR3 is CASVGGRSSYNEQFF. The CDR3 DNA sequence: TGTGCCAGCGTCGGGGGACGGAGCTCCTACAATGAGCAGTTCTTC.

J is TRBJ2-1 and V is TRBV6-5, with 11 bases lining up with TRBD2. The CDR3 has 16 amino acids. Trimming cost V 2 bases and J 4 bases; bases outside gene matches: 4. CDR1 is MNHEY, CDR2 SVGAGI, per germline. The DNA for the CDR3 is TGTGCCAGCAGTTACGGGACTAGCGGAGATTACAATGAGCAGTTCTTC. It is translated as CASSYGTSGDYNEQFF.

The chain has TRBV13 and TRBJ2-7, with TRBD2 as a possible D gene (5 bases). Germline CDR1 is PRHDT and CDR2 is FYEKMQ (reference sequence). V was shortened by 10 bases and J by 3 bases, with 19 bases between the two germline ends. The CDR3 spans 14 residues. The CDR3 DNA sequence: TGTGCCACCAAAAAAAGCCGGGATCACTACGAGCAGTACGTC. Translated: CATKKSRDHYEQYV.

The chain combines TRBV24-1 with TRBJ1-1; TRBD1 is a possible D gene (6 bases). From germline, CDR1 is KGHDR and CDR2 SFDVKD. The CDR3 runs 15 residues. The V end was cut by 5 bases, the J end by 0 bases, with 12 bases between. CDR3 coding DNA: TGTGCCACCAGTGTAACAGGGTTCATGAACACTGAAGCTTTCTTT. Encoded protein: CATSVTGFMNTEAFF.

This rearrangement joins TRBV7-9 to TRBJ2-7; D perhaps matches TRBD2 (5 bases). The CDR3 spans 15 residues. Trimming stripped 6 bases from V and 2 bases from J, with 17 bases between. CDR1 SEHNR and CDR2 FQNEAQ come from the germline V gene (reference sequence). CDR3 coding DNA: TGTGCCAGCAGTCCACCGAAAGGCGGGCCCTACGAGCAGTACTTC. Translated: CASSPPKGGPYEQYF.

This clone has a handful of counts. V is TRBV6-5 and J is TRBJ2-2, with a tentative D call TRBD1 (5 bases). The germline CDR1 and CDR2 sequences are MNHEY and SVGAGI. V was pared by 7 bases and J by 1 base, with 13 bases between. The CDR3 length is 15 residues. In DNA, the CDR3 is TGTGCCAGCAAGCAGGGCAGGTTGAACACCGGGGAGCTGTTTTTT. Its translation: CASKQGRLNTGELFF.

This chain connects TRBV19 to TRBJ2-1; D is unresolved. This CDR3 has 15 amino acids. Germline CDR1 reads LNHDA; CDR2 reads SQIVND (reference sequence). V shed 5 bases and J shed 3 bases, with 14 bases lying between them. CDR3 coding DNA: TGTGCCAGTAGTGTGAACTTCGACTTCTACAATGAGCAGTTCTTC. Its translation: CASSVNFDFYNEQFF.

The chain employs TRBV15 and TRBJ1-5; no clear D. Deletions cut 0 bases from V and 6 bases from J, with 9 bases between. Per the germline V gene, CDR1 is LNHNV and CDR2 is YYDKDF (reference sequence). The CDR3 has 14 residues. In DNA, the CDR3 is TGTGCCACCAGCAGAGACGGGGTAACTCAGCCCCAGCATTTT. It codes for CATSRDGVTQPQHF.

V gene TRBV4-1 combines with J gene TRBJ2-5; perhaps TRBD2 as D (6 bases). Germline CDR1 is MGHRA and CDR2 is YSYEKL. The CDR3 is 15 residues long. V lost 2 bases to trimming and J lost 3 bases, with 13 bases between them. CDR3: CASSQIVREKETQYF. The CDR3 region has the DNA TGCGCCAGCAGCCAAATAGTCCGGGAGAAAGAGACCCAGTACTTC.

The chain carries TRBV5-6 and TRBJ1-1, with unresolved D. CDR3 length: 14 amino acids. Germline lookup yields CDR1 SGHDT and CDR2 YYEEEE. V shed 1 base and J shed 5 bases, with 12 bases lying between them. The CDR3 sequence is CASSLQRPGTEAFF. CDR3 DNA sequence: TGTGCCAGCAGCTTGCAGAGGCCTGGTACTGAAGCTTTCTTT.